Sequencing of this TCR beta chain was carried out in a study of blood T cell repertoires in COVID-19. Turning to the study itself: Collection of acute and convalescent COVID-19 samples took place in the United States, Italy and Spain. From T cells, B-cell-depleted T cells, or PBMCs came the material, which was cDNA or gDNA.

This CDR3 has 17 residues. Trimming removed 3 bases from V and 3 bases from J; junction bases left unmatched: 10. In germline, CDR1 is ENHRY, CDR2 SYGVKD. Original data processing: Scientists estimated how many nucleated cells there were by amplifying reference gene primers. Measured with immunoSEQ multiplex PCR; TCRdb has only the in-frame clones, and not every one. That table furnishes V, J and clone size, whereas the DNA furnished D and trimming. This table holds about 120,000 clones, around four fifths found once. What was sequenced was peripheral blood. The chain uses TRBV10-3 and TRBJ2-3; 9 bases are a match to TRBD2. This TCR was sampled from a human donor in a cohort sampled during active COVID-19. CDR3 loop: CAISDRAGGLSTDTQYF. Written as DNA, the CDR3 is TGTGCCATCAGTGATAGGGCGGGGGGGCTTTCTACAGATACGCAGTATTTT.